Detailed here is one T cell receptor beta chain. The CDR3 has 12 amino acids. V gave up 4 bases and J gave up 10 bases, with 9 bases separating them. Germline V gene data show CDR1 as KGHDR and CDR2 as SFDVKD. These data are taken from a study of blood T cell repertoires in COVID-19. The overall study: PBMCs, B-cell-depleted T cells, or T cells were the source of the cDNA or gDNA that made up the material.

Participants reported their clinical history, and cohort assignment relied on those reports. In the source study's methods: Amplification with reference gene primers provided the estimates of nucleated cell counts. Sequenced by immunoSEQ multiplex PCR; TCRdb stores in-frame clones only, minus some. From that table come the V and J calls and clone size; the DNA was used to work out D and trimming. There are a few hundred thousand clones in the sample; 70% to 90% occur only once, and 6.6% lies in the top ten. The V and J genes are TRBV24-1 and TRBJ1-4; D call uncertain. The TCR originated in a woman aged 50 to 60 who had been exposed to COVID-19. The source material was PBMCs or T cells enriched from blood (not recorded which). DNA for the CDR3: TGTGCCACCAGTGACCCACGGGGAAAACTGTTTTTT. As protein: CATSDPRGKLFF.